This TCR beta chain was recovered during a study of cytomegalovirus exposure and HLA in healthy donors. At the level of the study: An earlier analysis found some 120 million unique TCR beta sequences from about 190 million T cells.

Germline V gene sequence: CDR1 SQVTM, CDR2 ANQGSEA. The CDR3 covers 12 residues. Trimming removed 1 base at V and 3 bases at J, with 6 bases between. Worth noting for this clone: The antigen is not known.

Broader study findings: Most sequenced TCRs were rare (though some public TCRs occurred in many donors). 164 TCR beta chains were listed as cytomegalovirus-associated. In a later analysis, TCR association rates varied by HLA locus: DRB1 most, HLA-C fewest.

A multiplex PCR was run with 60 Vbeta primers and 13 Jbeta primers. Libraries were prepared by immunoSEQ multiplex PCR; TCRdb keeps only in-frame clonotypes and omits some of them. This sample carries over 120,000 clones, with 0.9% to 1% going to the ten biggest clones. This receptor was obtained from a male donor in good health and CMV-seronegative. V is TRBV29-1 and J is TRBJ1-2, with D possibly matching TRBD1 (6 bases). The specimen sequenced was PBMCs. The CDR3 reads CSVEGTDYGYTF. DNA of the CDR3: TGCAGCGTTGAAGGGACAGACTATGGCTACACCTTC.